A selection of T cell receptor beta chains follows, all from one sample in a study of PD-1 blockade in classical Hodgkin lymphoma. Profiled with immunoSEQ multiplex PCR; TCRdb holds only in-frame clones, not every one. In the table there are some 52,000 clones, around nine tenths of which are singletons. The sample in question was peripheral blood mononuclear cells (PBMCs), obtained before the fourth cycle of nivolumab. Source of these receptors: a human donor with classical Hodgkin lymphoma. The CDR3 runs from the conserved cysteine through the conserved F or W. A D gene is named only where the DNA matches it firmly. Clone sizes are given selectively: once, few, many, or a class where the clone is expanded.

>TRBJ2-7|-|TRBD2|TRBV7-9
CASSFWEGPYEQYF
TGTGCCAGCAGCTTCTGGGAGGGACCCTACGAGCAGTACTTC
>TRBJ2-3|-|TRBD1|TRBV14
CASSRQGTDTQYF
TGTGCCAGCAGCCGACAGGGGACAGATACGCAGTATTTT
>TRBJ1-1|few|-|TRBV9
CASSARAKSTEAFF
TGTGCCAGCAGCGCCAGGGCGAAAAGCACTGAAGCTTTCTTT
>TRBJ1-4|-|-|TRBV10-3
CAISEEGIGEKLFF
TGTGCCATCAGTGAAGAAGGCATCGGTGAAAAACTGTTTTTT
>TRBJ2-3|once|TRBD2|TRBV14
CASSQGRASGRTDTQYF
TGTGCCAGCAGCCAAGGGCGGGCTAGCGGACGCACAGATACGCAGTATTTT
>TRBJ2-3|-|-|TRBV5-1
CASSLSVPPGNTQYF
TGCGCCAGCAGCTTGTCGGTCCCGCCAGGGAATACGCAGTATTTT
>TRBJ2-1|-|TRBD2|TRBV19
CASRTTSASSYNEQFF
TGTGCCAGTAGGACCACTAGCGCGAGCTCCTACAATGAGCAGTTCTTC
>TRBJ2-1|-|-|TRBV6-5
CASSFAHYNEQFF
TGTGCCAGCAGTTTCGCACATTACAATGAGCAGTTCTTC
>TRBJ1-6|-|-|TRBV9
CASSLQEIRNSPLHF
TGTGCCAGCAGCCTACAGGAGATTCGTAATTCACCCCTCCACTTT
>TRBJ1-5|many|-|TRBV5-3
CARSLGGGGNQPQHF
TGTGCCAGAAGCTTAGGTGGGGGAGGCAATCAGCCCCAGCATTTT
>TRBJ2-3|-|-|TRBV7-8
CASSLRSGVRADTQYF
TGTGCCAGCAGCTTAAGGTCGGGGGTGAGGGCAGATACGCAGTATTTT
>TRBJ2-1|-|TRBD1|TRBV10-3
CAIRDRGHEQFF
TGTGCCATCAGGGACAGGGGCCATGAGCAGTTCTTC
>TRBJ1-2|-|TRBD1|TRBV4-1
CASSPEDRVGNGYTF
TGCGCCAGCAGCCCAGAGGACAGGGTTGGTAATGGCTACACCTTC
>TRBJ2-5|-|TRBD2|TRBV25-1
CASSDIRTSGVLQETQYF
TGTGCCAGCAGTGACATAAGGACTAGCGGGGTTTTACAAGAGACCCAGTACTTC
>TRBJ2-3|-|-|TRBV11-1
CASSLGLRTDTQYF
TGTGCCAGCAGCTTAGGGCTACGCACAGATACGCAGTATTTT
>TRBJ2-6|-|TRBD1|TRBV28
CASRAQGSGANVLTF
TGTGCCAGCAGAGCACAGGGGTCTGGGGCCAACGTCCTGACTTTC
>TRBJ2-7|few|TRBD2|TRBV5-6
CASSFSSGVVYEQYF
TGTGCCAGCAGCTTTTCTAGCGGGGTAGTCTACGAGCAGTACTTC
>TRBJ1-1|-|-|TRBV6-5
CASSWFLTASEAFF
TGTGCCAGCAGTTGGTTCCTGACAGCGAGTGAAGCTTTCTTT
>TRBJ1-1|-|-|TRBV9
CASSPVATEAFF
TGTGCCAGCAGCCCTGTCGCCACTGAAGCTTTCTTT
>TRBJ2-3|-|-|TRBV10-1
CASSENRITDTQYF
TGCGCCAGCAGTGAAAACAGGATCACAGATACGCAGTATTTT
>TRBJ1-1|-|TRBD1|TRBV19
CASRVTGANTEAFF
TGTGCCAGTAGGGTGACAGGGGCGAACACTGAAGCTTTCTTT
>TRBJ1-1|-|TRBD1|TRBV5-6
CASSLETGGLKNTEAFF
TGTGCCAGCAGCTTGGAGACAGGGGGCCTGAAGAACACTGAAGCTTTCTTT